This is a list of T cell receptor beta chains from one sample in a study of blood T cell repertoires in COVID-19. The table came from immunoSEQ multiplex PCR; TCRdb's copy has only in-frame clones and leaves some out. Of 210,000 or so clones listed, roughly 85% are singletons. Sequencing input: peripheral blood. All receptors come from a man between 50 and 59 years old with COVID-19, enrolled during active disease. Both conserved end residues are part of each CDR3. A D gene is named only where the DNA matches it firmly. Expanded clones get a size class; other rows say once, few or many, or leave the size out.

d_call clone_size j_call v_call cdr3_nt cdr3_aa
NA NA TRBJ1-6 TRBV23-1 TGCGCCAGCAGTCTGGGGCGCCAGTCACCCCTCCACTTT CASSLGRQSPLHF
NA once TRBJ1-2 TRBV11-2 TGTGCCAGCAGCCGAACCTATTATGGCTACACCTTC CASSRTYYGYTF
TRBD2 NA TRBJ2-1 TRBV27 TGTGCCAGCAGCACCGAGCGGGGGGGCGAAGATGAGCAGTTCTTC CASSTERGGEDEQFF
NA NA TRBJ2-2 TRBV21-1 TGTGCCAGCAGCAAATCGGGATGGGCTAGCGGGGAGGGGAGCACCGGGGAGCTGTTTTTT CASSKSGWASGEGSTGELFF
TRBD1 NA TRBJ1-6 TRBV30 TGTGCCTGGAGGGGACAGGGGGCCATAAGGGCTAATTCACCCCTCCACTTT CAWRGQGAIRANSPLHF
NA NA TRBJ1-1 TRBV29-1 TGCAGCGTTGAAAGGCGGATGAACACTGAAGCTTTCTTT CSVERRMNTEAFF
NA NA TRBJ2-1 TRBV7-3 TGTGCCAGCAGCTTAACGGTGGGGGCGATTGAGCAGTTCTTC CASSLTVGAIEQFF
NA NA TRBJ1-5 TRBV3-1/TRBV3-2 TGTGCCAGCAGCCAATGGGGGGGCAATCAGCCCCAGCATTTT CASSQWGGNQPQHF
NA NA TRBJ1-5 TRBV4-2 TGTGCCAGCAGCCAAGCACAGGGAGGGCATCAGCCCCAGCATTTT CASSQAQGGHQPQHF
TRBD1 once TRBJ1-2 TRBV6-5 TGTGCCAGCAGTTGGACAGGGGGCGCGGAAGGCTACACCTTC CASSWTGGAEGYTF
TRBD1 NA TRBJ2-3 TRBV15 TGTGCCACCAGCAGAGATTTGGGGACAGGTAACACAGATACGCAGTATTTT CATSRDLGTGNTDTQYF
NA NA TRBJ2-7 TRBV15 TGTGCCACCAGACTTACAGGGACCTACGAGCAGTACTTC CATRLTGTYEQYF
NA NA TRBJ1-1 TRBV30 TGTGCCTGGATGGGGCGGAGTACTGAAGCTTTCTTT CAWMGRSTEAFF
NA NA TRBJ2-7 TRBV19 TGTGCCAGTAGTATAGAAGGGACACCAACCTACGAGCAGTACTTC CASSIEGTPTYEQYF
TRBD1 NA TRBJ1-2 TRBV6-5 TGTGCCAGCAGTTTCGGGACAGGGTACAATGGCTACACCTTC CASSFGTGYNGYTF
NA NA TRBJ2-7 TRBV3-1/TRBV3-2 TGTGCCAGCAGCCAAGGATACAGTTCCTACGAGCAGTACTTC CASSQGYSSYEQYF
NA NA TRBJ2-7 TRBV11-2 TGTGCCAGCAGCCCAGACAGGTGGGGGTACGAGCAGTACTTC CASSPDRWGYEQYF
NA NA TRBJ2-6 TRBV5-5 TGTGCCAGCAGCTCAGTCTCTGGGGCCAACGTCCTGACTTTC CASSSVSGANVLTF
NA NA TRBJ2-1 TRBV2 TGTGCCAGCAGTGCCATCAATGAGCAGTTCTTC CASSAINEQFF
TRBD1 few TRBJ1-1 TRBV7-8 TGTGCCAGCAGCCAGGGACAGCGCAAGGCTTTCTTT CASSQGQRKAFF
NA NA TRBJ1-2 TRBV11-2 TGTGCCAGCAGCTTAGACCGTGACAGCATCTATGGCTACACCTTC CASSLDRDSIYGYTF
TRBD1 NA TRBJ2-5 TRBV4-1 TGCGCCAGCAGCCAGCGGACAGGGGGCGAAGAGACCCAGTACTTC CASSQRTGGEETQYF
NA NA TRBJ2-2 TRBV5-1 TGCGCCAGCAGCGTATATCTACGAACGGAATCGGGCACCGGGGAGCTGTTTTTT CASSVYLRTESGTGELFF
NA NA TRBJ1-1 TRBV19 TGTGCCAGTAGGGAGGTGTGGGGTAGAAGCACTGAAGCTTTCTTT CASREVWGRSTEAFF
TRBD1 NA TRBJ1-1 TRBV10-1 TGCGCCAGCAGCCTTACAGGGGTCACTGAAGCTTTCTTT CASSLTGVTEAFF
NA NA TRBJ2-7 TRBV21-1 TGTGCCAGCAGCAAAGATGACAGAGACTACGAGCAGTACTTC CASSKDDRDYEQYF
TRBD1 NA TRBJ1-1 TRBV7-2 TGTGCCAGCAGCAGGACAGGGGGTGGTATGAACACTGAAGCTTTCTTT CASSRTGGGMNTEAFF
TRBD1 NA TRBJ1-2 TRBV4-1 TGCGCCAGCAGCCAAGCATGGAGGGGGCGGTTAGGCTACACCTTC CASSQAWRGRLGYTF
NA NA TRBJ2-1 TRBV6-1 TGTGCCAGCAGTGAAGAATCCGAGTTCTTC CASSEESEFF
NA NA TRBJ2-7 TRBV4-1 TGCGCCAGCAGCCAAGATGTCTGGATAGCGCCGAACTACGAGCAGTACTTC CASSQDVWIAPNYEQYF
NA NA TRBJ2-2 TRBV11-1 TGTGCCAGCAGCCAGAACACCGGGGAGCTGTTTTTT CASSQNTGELFF
TRBD2 NA TRBJ2-2 TRBV11-2 TGTGCCAGCAGGATCACTAGCGGGGGCTACACCGGGGAGCTGTTTTTT CASRITSGGYTGELFF
TRBD2 NA TRBJ2-1 TRBV18 TGTGCCAGCTCACCACCGCTGACTAGCGGGGGGCAGGGTGAGCAGTTCTTC CASSPPLTSGGQGEQFF
TRBD1 NA TRBJ2-6 TRBV5-1 TGCGCCAGCAGCTTGGGAACAGGGGGCTCCATCTCTGGGGCCAACGTCCTGACTTTC CASSLGTGGSISGANVLTF
NA NA TRBJ2-3 TRBV9 TGTGCCAGCAGCGTCTCAGACAGGGCGGGGGATACGCAGTATTTT CASSVSDRAGDTQYF
TRBD2 NA TRBJ2-2 TRBV7-9 TGTGCCAGCAGCGCCGGGACTAGCGACACCGGGGAGCTGTTTTTT CASSAGTSDTGELFF
TRBD1 NA TRBJ1-2 TRBV6-6 TGTGCCAGCAGTCACCAGACAGGGGAGGGCTACACCTTC CASSHQTGEGYTF
TRBD1 NA TRBJ2-2 TRBV5-1 TGCGCCAGCAGCTTGGACAGGGGCGCGAACACCGGGGAGCTGTTTTTT CASSLDRGANTGELFF
NA NA TRBJ1-1 TRBV23-1 TGCGCCAGCAGTACTGTAAGCTCCACTGAAGCTTTCTTT CASSTVSSTEAFF
NA NA TRBJ1-4 TRBV10-3 TGTGCCATCAGTGAGTCTCACCTCCCAGGGGAAAATGAAAAACTGTTTTTT CAISESHLPGENEKLFF
NA few TRBJ1-1 TRBV27 TGTGCCAGCAGTCCGCTTAAGGGGGTCTGGACTGAAGCTTTCTTT CASSPLKGVWTEAFF
NA NA TRBJ2-5 TRBV19 TGTGCCAGTAGTAGTACCGGGACTCTAGAGACCCAGTACTTC CASSSTGTLETQYF
NA NA TRBJ2-7 TRBV4-3 TGCGCCAGCAGCCAAGAGTTCGGGGTATCCGACGAGCAGTACTTC CASSQEFGVSDEQYF
NA NA TRBJ2-2 TRBV6-2/TRBV6-3 TGTGCCAGCAGTCCATACACCGGGGAGCTGTTTTTT CASSPYTGELFF
NA few TRBJ2-7 TRBV7-9 TGTGCCAGCAGCTCCCCCCTGGGCGGGGGCCCGTCCTACGAGCAGTACTTC CASSSPLGGGPSYEQYF
NA NA TRBJ2-3 TRBV7-2 TGTGCCAGCAGCCTCGGGGGGCCCACAGATACGCAGTATTTT CASSLGGPTDTQYF
TRBD2 NA TRBJ2-1 TRBV3-1/TRBV3-2 TGTGCCAGCAGCCAAGAGGGGTTAGCGGGGGGCTTCACGAATGAGCAGTTCTTC CASSQEGLAGGFTNEQFF
TRBD2 NA TRBJ2-3 TRBV19 TGTGCCAGTAGTAAGGCTAGCGGTGGGATCGGTACGCAGTATTTT CASSKASGGIGTQYF
NA once TRBJ1-5 TRBV18 TGTGCCAGCTCACCACCGCTGGGCAGACCCCAGCATTTT CASSPPLGRPQHF
NA NA TRBJ1-4 TRBV6-1 TGTGCCAGCAGTGACGTAGGTTCACGAGGCGAAAAACTGTTTTTT CASSDVGSRGEKLFF
NA NA TRBJ2-3 TRBV10-3 TGTGCCATCAGTGAGTCTGCGGTCACAGATACGCAGTATTTT CAISESAVTDTQYF
TRBD1 NA TRBJ1-6 TRBV5-8 TGTGCCAGCAGCTCCCGACAGGGGCTCTATTCACCCCTCCACTTT CASSSRQGLYSPLHF
NA NA TRBJ1-1 TRBV3-1/TRBV3-2 TGTGCCAGCAGCCAATCCCTCCGGGGGACTGAAGCTTTCTTT CASSQSLRGTEAFF
TRBD2 NA TRBJ2-7 TRBV6-2/TRBV6-3 TGTGCCAGCAGTAACCGGGGACTAGACAGGATTAAGGAGCAGTACTTC CASSNRGLDRIKEQYF
TRBD1 NA TRBJ1-5 TRBV4-1 TGCGCCAGCAGCCGAGAGGGACAGGTAAATCAGCCCCAGCATTTT CASSREGQVNQPQHF